The 3 T cell receptor beta chains reported below all come from one sample, sequenced in a study of T cell responses to AZD1222 COVID-19 vaccine. The repertoire was sequenced with immunoSEQ multiplex PCR; TCRdb's copy has only in-frame clones and lacks some. The sample carries some 130,000 clones, around four fifths recorded once. Sequenced here: peripheral blood, sampled on day 0 of AZD1222 vaccination. Receptor source: an adult in good health.

V gene TRBV5-1 combines with J gene TRBJ2-1; TRBD1 is a possible D gene (5 bases). V lost 0 bases and J lost 6, with 7 bases in between. This CDR3 is built from 13 residues. Germline V gives CDR1 SGHRS, CDR2 YFSETQ. CDR3 coding DNA: TGCGCCAGCAGCTTGGGTGGGGCCAATGAGCAGTTCTTC. Protein sequence: CASSLGGANEQFF.

The CDR3 region has the DNA TGCAGTGCTAGTCTTTGGGGCAGGGGATATGAAAAACTGTTTTTT. Residues: CSASLWGRGYEKLFF. The V call is TRBV20-1, the J call TRBJ1-4, with D maybe TRBD1 (6 bases). Germline V gene lookup returns CDR1 DFQATT and CDR2 SNEGSKA (reference sequence). This CDR3 contains 15 residues. The ends were cut back, 3 bases at V and 6 bases at J, with 17 bases in the middle.

The V gene is TRBV5-1, the J gene TRBJ2-1; maybe TRBD1 (6 bases). The CDR3 consists of 14 residues. Germline lookup yields CDR1 SGHRS and CDR2 YFSETQ. With 5 bases removed from V and 3 bases from J, the gap between germline ends came to 12 bases. This CDR3 reads CASRNQGLYNEQFF. The CDR3, as DNA: TGCGCCAGCAGAAACCAGGGGCTCTACAATGAGCAGTTCTTC.